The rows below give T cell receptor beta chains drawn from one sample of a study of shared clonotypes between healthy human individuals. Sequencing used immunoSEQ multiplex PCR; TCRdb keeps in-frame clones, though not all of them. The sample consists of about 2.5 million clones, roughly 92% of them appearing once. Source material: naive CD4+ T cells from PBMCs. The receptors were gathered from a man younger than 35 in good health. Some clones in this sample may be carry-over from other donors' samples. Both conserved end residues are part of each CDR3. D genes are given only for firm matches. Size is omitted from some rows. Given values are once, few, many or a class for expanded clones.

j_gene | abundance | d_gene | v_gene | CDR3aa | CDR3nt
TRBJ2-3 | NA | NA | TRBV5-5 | CASSSTGQFTDTQYF | TGTGCCAGCAGCTCAACCGGACAGTTCACAGATACGCAGTATTTT
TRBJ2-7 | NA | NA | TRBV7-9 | CASSTRGASYEQYF | TGTGCCAGCAGCACCCGTGGCGCCTCCTACGAGCAGTACTTC
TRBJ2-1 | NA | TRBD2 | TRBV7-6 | CASSRMGLAGSLEQFF | TGTGCCAGCAGCCGAATGGGACTAGCGGGATCCCTTGAGCAGTTCTTC
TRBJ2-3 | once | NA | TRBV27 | CASSLLHGTDTQYF | TGTGCCAGCAGTTTACTGCACGGCACAGATACGCAGTATTTT
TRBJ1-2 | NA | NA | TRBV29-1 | CSVERGYGYTF | TGCAGCGTTGAACGTGGGTATGGCTACACCTTC
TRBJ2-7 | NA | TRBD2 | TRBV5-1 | CASSSGPAGSYEQYF | TGCGCCAGCAGCTCGGGCCCAGCGGGGTCCTACGAGCAGTACTTC
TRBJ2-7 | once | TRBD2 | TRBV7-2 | CASSLTSGSHSYEQYF | TGTGCCAGCAGCTTAACTAGCGGGAGTCACTCCTACGAGCAGTACTTC
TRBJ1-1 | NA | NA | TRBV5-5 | CASSQQGLNTEAFF | TGTGCCAGCAGCCAACAGGGCCTGAACACTGAAGCTTTCTTT
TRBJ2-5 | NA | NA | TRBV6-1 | CASSREKETQYF | TGTGCCAGCAGCAGGGAAAAAGAGACCCAGTACTTC
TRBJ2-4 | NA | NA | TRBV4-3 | CASSQDWTMNRLAKNIQYF | TGCGCCAGCAGCCAAGATTGGACGATGAACAGGCTAGCCAAAAACATTCAGTACTTC
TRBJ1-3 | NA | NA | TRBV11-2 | CASSLAWTTGNTIYF | TGTGCCAGCAGCCTGGCCTGGACAACTGGAAACACCATATATTTT
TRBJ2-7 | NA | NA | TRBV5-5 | CASSSGQGRAGEQYF | TGTGCCAGCAGTTCGGGACAAGGGAGGGCGGGTGAGCAGTACTTC
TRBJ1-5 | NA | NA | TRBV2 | CASSEAGPGRWIGPQHF | TGTGCCAGCAGTGAAGCTGGTCCGGGACGGTGGATAGGGCCCCAGCATTTT
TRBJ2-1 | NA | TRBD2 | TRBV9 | CASSWGETSGRAREQFF | TGTGCCAGCAGCTGGGGGGAGACTAGCGGGAGGGCACGGGAGCAGTTCTTC
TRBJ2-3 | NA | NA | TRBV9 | CASSVASADTQYF | TGTGCCAGCAGCGTAGCTAGTGCAGATACGCAGTATTTT
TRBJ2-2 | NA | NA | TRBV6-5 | CASSSAGPQRGELFF | TGTGCCAGCAGTTCAGCCGGGCCCCAAAGAGGGGAGCTGTTTTTT
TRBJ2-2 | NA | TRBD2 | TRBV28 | CASTGSGRGGELFF | TGTGCCAGCACAGGGAGCGGGAGGGGCGGGGAGCTGTTTTTT
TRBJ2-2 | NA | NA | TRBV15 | CATSRVRGSSNTGELFF | TGTGCCACCAGCAGAGTAAGGGGGAGCTCGAACACCGGGGAGCTGTTTTTT
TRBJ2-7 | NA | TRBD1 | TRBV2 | CASTATGASGEQYF | TGTGCCAGCACGGCGACAGGGGCGAGTGGCGAGCAGTACTTC
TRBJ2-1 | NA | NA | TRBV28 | CASSFWVGNEQFF | TGTGCCAGCAGTTTTTGGGTTGGCAATGAGCAGTTCTTC
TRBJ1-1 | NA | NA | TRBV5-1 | CASSFMVATEAFF | TGCGCCAGCAGCTTTATGGTAGCTACTGAAGCTTTCTTT
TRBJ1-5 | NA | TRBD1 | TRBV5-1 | CASSRTGGQPQHF | TGCGCCAGCAGCCGGACAGGGGGCCAGCCCCAGCATTTT
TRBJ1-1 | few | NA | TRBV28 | CASHMNTEAFF | TGTGCCAGCCACATGAACACTGAAGCTTTCTTT
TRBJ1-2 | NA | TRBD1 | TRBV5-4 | CASSLGQIYGYTF | TGTGCCAGCAGCCTGGGACAGATCTATGGCTACACCTTC
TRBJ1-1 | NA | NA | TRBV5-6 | CASSWESFPEAFF | TGTGCCAGCAGCTGGGAGAGTTTTCCAGAAGCTTTCTTT
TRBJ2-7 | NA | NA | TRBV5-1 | CASSLFGAGAGGEQYF | TGCGCCAGCAGCTTGTTTGGGGCGGGAGCAGGGGGCGAGCAGTACTTC
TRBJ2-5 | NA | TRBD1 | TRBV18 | CASSPPGQARQYF | TGTGCCAGCTCACCCCCGGGACAGGCCCGGCAGTACTTC
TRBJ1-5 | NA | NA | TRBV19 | CASSPINRDQPQHF | TGTGCCAGTAGTCCAATAAACAGAGATCAGCCCCAGCATTTT
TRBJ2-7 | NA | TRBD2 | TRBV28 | CASTKGASGSYEQYF | TGTGCCAGCACCAAAGGGGCTAGCGGCTCCTACGAGCAGTACTTC
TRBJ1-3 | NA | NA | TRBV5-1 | CASSSGHPGNTIYF | TGCGCCAGCAGCTCGGGACACCCTGGAAACACCATATATTTT
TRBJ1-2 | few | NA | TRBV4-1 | CASSQVPSRGRSYGYTF | TGCGCCAGCAGCCAAGTACCCAGTAGGGGCCGATCCTATGGCTACACCTTC
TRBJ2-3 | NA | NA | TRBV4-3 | CASSQDFGTDTQYF | TGCGCCAGCAGCCAAGATTTTGGCACAGATACGCAGTATTTT
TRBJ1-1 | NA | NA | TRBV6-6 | CASSYSIGSANTEAFF | TGTGCCAGCAGTTACTCGATAGGATCTGCGAACACTGAAGCTTTCTTT
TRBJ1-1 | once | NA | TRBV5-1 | CASSLRAQSGEAFF | TGCGCCAGCAGCTTGCGGGCCCAGAGCGGGGAAGCTTTCTTT
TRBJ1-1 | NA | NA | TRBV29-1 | CSVGRGGGLEAFF | TGCAGCGTTGGGCGAGGTGGGGGCCTTGAAGCTTTCTTT
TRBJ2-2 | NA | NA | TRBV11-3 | CASSLVAGTGELFF | TGTGCCAGCAGCTTAGTCGCGGGTACCGGGGAGCTGTTTTTT
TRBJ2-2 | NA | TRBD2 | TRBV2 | CASARGTSGNTGELFF | TGTGCCAGCGCTCGCGGGACTAGCGGGAACACCGGGGAGCTGTTTTTT
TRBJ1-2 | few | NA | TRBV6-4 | CASSDAPGPYGYTF | TGTGCCAGCAGTGATGCTCCAGGGCCCTATGGCTACACCTTC
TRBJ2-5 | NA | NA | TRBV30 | CAWTGLDLLGSQYF | TGTGCCTGGACCGGCTTGGACCTGCTCGGGTCCCAGTACTTC
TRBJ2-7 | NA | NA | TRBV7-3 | CASSQGRGNPYEQYF | TGTGCCAGCAGCCAGGGGCGGGGTAACCCCTACGAGCAGTACTTC
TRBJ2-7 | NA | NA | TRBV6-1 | CASSEVGLYEQYF | TGTGCCAGCAGTGAGGTGGGACTCTACGAGCAGTACTTC
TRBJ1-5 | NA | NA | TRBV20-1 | CSASSNQPQHF | TGCAGTGCTAGTAGCAATCAGCCCCAGCATTTT
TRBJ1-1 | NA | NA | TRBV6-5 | CASSRKGGATEAFF | TGTGCCAGCAGTCGCAAGGGGGGGGCCACTGAAGCTTTCTTT
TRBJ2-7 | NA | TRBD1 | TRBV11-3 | CASSWDRSSYEQYF | TGTGCCAGCAGCTGGGACAGGAGCTCCTACGAGCAGTACTTC
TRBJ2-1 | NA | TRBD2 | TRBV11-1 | CASRVRRGSYNEQFF | TGTGCCAGCAGGGTGAGGCGGGGGTCCTACAATGAGCAGTTCTTC
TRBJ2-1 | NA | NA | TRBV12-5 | CASGRLNGEQFF | TGTGCTAGTGGTAGGTTGAATGGAGAGCAGTTCTTC